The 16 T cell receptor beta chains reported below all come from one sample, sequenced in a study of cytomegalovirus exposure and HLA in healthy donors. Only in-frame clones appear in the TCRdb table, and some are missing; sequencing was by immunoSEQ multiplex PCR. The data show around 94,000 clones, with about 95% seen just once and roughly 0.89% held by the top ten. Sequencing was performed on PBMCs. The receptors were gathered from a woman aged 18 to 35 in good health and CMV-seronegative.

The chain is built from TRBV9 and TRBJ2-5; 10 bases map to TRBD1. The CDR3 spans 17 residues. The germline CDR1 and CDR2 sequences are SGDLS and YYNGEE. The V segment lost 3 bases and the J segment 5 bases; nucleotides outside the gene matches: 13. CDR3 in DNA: TGTGCCAGCAGCGAGAGAGGGTCGACAGGGGGCGGGGAGACCCAGTACTTC. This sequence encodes CASSERGSTGGGETQYF.

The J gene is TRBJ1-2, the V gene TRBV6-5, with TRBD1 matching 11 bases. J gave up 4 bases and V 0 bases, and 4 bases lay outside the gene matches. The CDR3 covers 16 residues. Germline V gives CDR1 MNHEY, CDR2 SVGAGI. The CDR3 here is CASSYSLGTGGYGYTF. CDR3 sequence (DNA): TGTGCCAGCAGTTACTCGCTCGGGACAGGGGGCTATGGCTACACCTTC.

The CDR3 region has the DNA TGCGCCAGCAGCCGGACAGGGCGCACAGATACGCAGTATTTT. This encodes CASSRTGRTDTQYF. The rearrangement uses TRBV4-1 and TRBJ2-3; 8 bases map to TRBD1. Germline V gives CDR1 MGHRA, CDR2 YSYEKL. Unmatched junction bases numbered 1, after V lost 4 bases and J lost 1 base. The length of the CDR3 is 14 residues.

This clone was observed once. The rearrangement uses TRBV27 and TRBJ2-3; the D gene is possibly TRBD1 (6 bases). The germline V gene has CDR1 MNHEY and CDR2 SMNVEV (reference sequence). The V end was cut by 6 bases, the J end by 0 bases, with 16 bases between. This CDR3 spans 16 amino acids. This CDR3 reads CASSSGEGVSTDTQYF. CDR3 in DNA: TGTGCCAGCAGCTCAGGGGAAGGGGTTAGCACAGATACGCAGTATTTT.

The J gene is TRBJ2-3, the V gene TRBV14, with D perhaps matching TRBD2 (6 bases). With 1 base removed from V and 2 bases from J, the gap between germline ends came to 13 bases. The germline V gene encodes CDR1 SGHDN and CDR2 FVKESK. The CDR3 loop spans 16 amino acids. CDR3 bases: TGTGCCAGCAGCCAAGGTCGGGACTTGAACACAGATACGCAGTATTTT. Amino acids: CASSQGRDLNTDTQYF. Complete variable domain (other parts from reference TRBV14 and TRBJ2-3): EAGVTQFPSHSVIEKGQTVTLRCDPISGHDNLYWYRRVMGKEIKFLLHFVKESKQDESGMPNNRFLAERTGGTYSTLKVQPAELEDSGVYFCASSQGRDLNTDTQYFGPGTRLTVL.

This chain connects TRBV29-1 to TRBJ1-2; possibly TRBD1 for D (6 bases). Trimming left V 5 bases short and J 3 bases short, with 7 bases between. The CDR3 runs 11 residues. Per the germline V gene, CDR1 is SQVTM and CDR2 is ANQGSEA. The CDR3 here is CSVYRDYGYTF. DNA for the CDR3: TGCAGCGTTTACAGGGACTATGGCTACACCTTC.

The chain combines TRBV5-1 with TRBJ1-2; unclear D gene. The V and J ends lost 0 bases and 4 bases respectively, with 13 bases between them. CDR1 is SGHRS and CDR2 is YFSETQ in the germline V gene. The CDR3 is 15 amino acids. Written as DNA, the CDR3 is TGCGCCAGCAGCTTGGACAACCAGCGGCTCTATGGCTACACCTTC. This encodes CASSLDNQRLYGYTF.

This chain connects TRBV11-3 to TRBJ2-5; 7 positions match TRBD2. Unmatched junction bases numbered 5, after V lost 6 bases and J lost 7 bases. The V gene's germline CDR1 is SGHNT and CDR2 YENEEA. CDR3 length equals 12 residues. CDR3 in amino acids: CASSPPGGTQYF. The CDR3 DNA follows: TGTGCCAGCAGTCCTCCGGGAGGGACCCAGTACTTC.

The CDR3 protein is CASSPHKAGPKDYGYTF. In DNA form, the CDR3 reads TGTGCCAGCAGTCCCCATAAGGCAGGCCCAAAAGACTATGGCTACACCTTC. This chain uses TRBV28 with TRBJ1-2; D is unresolved. Germline V gene data show CDR1 as MDHEN and CDR2 as SYDVKM. Trimming pared 5 bases from V and 3 bases from J, leaving 22 bases between. The CDR3 runs 17 residues.

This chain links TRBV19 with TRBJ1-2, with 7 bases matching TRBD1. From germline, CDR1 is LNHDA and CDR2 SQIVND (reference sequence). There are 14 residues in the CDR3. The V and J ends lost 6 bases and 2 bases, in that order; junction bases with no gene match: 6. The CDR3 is CASSWDSLNYGYTF. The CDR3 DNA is TGTGCCAGTAGCTGGGACAGCCTGAACTATGGCTACACCTTC.

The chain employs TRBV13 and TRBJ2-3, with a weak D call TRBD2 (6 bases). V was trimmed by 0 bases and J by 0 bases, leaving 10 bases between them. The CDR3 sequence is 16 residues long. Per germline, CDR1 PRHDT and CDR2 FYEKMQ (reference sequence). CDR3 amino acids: CASSLGRGGSTDTQYF. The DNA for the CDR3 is TGTGCCAGCAGCTTAGGGCGGGGAGGAAGCACAGATACGCAGTATTTT.

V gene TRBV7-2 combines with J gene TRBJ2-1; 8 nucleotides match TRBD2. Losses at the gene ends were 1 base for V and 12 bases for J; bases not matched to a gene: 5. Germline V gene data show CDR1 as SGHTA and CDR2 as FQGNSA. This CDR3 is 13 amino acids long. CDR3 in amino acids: CASSLDLAGRQFF. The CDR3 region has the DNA TGTGCCAGCAGCTTAGATCTAGCGGGTAGGCAGTTCTTC.

The CDR3 nucleotides are TGTGCCAGCAGCTCACAGGGAAGCTATGGCTACACCTTC. Its protein product is CASSSQGSYGYTF. The V and J genes are TRBV11-2 and TRBJ1-2; tentative D call: TRBD1 (6 bases). CDR1 and CDR2 (germline): SGHAT, FQNNGV. Trimming removed 4 bases from V and 4 bases from J, with 10 bases in between. There are 13 residues in the CDR3.

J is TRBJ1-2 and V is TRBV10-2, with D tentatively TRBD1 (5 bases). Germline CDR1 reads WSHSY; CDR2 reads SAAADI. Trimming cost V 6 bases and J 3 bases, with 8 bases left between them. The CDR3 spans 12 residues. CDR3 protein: CASSGGYYGYTF. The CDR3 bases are TGCGCCAGCAGCGGGGGGTACTATGGCTACACCTTC.

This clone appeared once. CDR3 coding DNA: TGCGCCAGCAGCTTGGATTTGGGACAGCAAGAGACCCAGTACTTC. Its translation is CASSLDLGQQETQYF. This chain connects TRBV5-1 to TRBJ2-5; 7 positions agree with TRBD1. CDR3 size: 15 residues. V lost 0 bases and J lost 2; bases outside the gene matches: 4. Germline CDR1 SGHRS, CDR2 YFSETQ.

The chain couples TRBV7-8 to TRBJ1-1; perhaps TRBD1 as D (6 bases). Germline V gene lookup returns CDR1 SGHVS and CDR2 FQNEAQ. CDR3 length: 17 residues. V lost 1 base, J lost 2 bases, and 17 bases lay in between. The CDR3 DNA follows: TGTGCCAGCAGCTTAGGCACAGGGATCGTGAAAAACACTGAAGCTTTCTTT. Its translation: CASSLGTGIVKNTEAFF.